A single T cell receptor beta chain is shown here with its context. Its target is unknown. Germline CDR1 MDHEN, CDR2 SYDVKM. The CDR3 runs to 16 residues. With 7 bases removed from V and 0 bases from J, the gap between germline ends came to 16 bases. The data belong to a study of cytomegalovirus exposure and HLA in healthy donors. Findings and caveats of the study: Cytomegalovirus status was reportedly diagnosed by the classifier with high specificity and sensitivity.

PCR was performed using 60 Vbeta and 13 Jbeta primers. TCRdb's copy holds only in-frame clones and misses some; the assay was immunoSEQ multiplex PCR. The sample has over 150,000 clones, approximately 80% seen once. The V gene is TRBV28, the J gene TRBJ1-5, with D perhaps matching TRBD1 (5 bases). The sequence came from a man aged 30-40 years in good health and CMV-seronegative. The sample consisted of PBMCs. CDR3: CASTPKGVPSNQPQHF. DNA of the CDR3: TGTGCCAGCACCCCAAAAGGGGTTCCTAGCAATCAGCCCCAGCATTTT. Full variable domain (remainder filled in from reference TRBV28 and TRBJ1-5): DVKVTQSSRYLVKRTGEKVFLECVQDMDHENMFWYRQDPGLGLRLIYFSYDVKMKEKGDIPEGYSVSREKKERFSLILESASTNQTSMYLCASTPKGVPSNQPQHFGDGTRLSIL.